This TCR beta chain was observed in a study of OX40 agonist ivuxolimab in advanced cancers. Study information: People in dose escalation had one of these cancers: hepatocellular carcinoma, melanoma, renal cell or head and neck cancer. Three partial responders included one hepatocellular carcinoma patient and two cutaneous melanoma patients. Study conclusions and caveats: No antigen was identified for the clonally expanded peripheral T cells. On average, CD8+ T cells showed a greater number of expanded clones than CD4+.

Germline V gene data show CDR1 as SQVTM and CDR2 as ANQGSEA. Trimming removed 5 bases at V and 2 bases at J, with 13 bases between. This CDR3 comprises 13 residues. Measured with immunoSEQ multiplex PCR; TCRdb has only the in-frame clones, and not every one. The sample yields 80,000 to 90,000 clones, 80% to 90% seen once. This clone was recorded once. Its antigen remains unidentified. The chain is built from TRBV29-1 and TRBJ2-7; no definite D call. The starting material was CD4+ or CD8+ T cells sorted from blood, obtained in a trial of the OX40 agonist ivuxolimab. This TCR was sampled from an adult with an advanced solid tumor such as melanoma, head and neck, liver or kidney cancer. The CDR3 loop is CSVHSSGTYEQYF. DNA of the CDR3: TGCAGCGTTCATTCGTCGGGTACCTACGAGCAGTACTTC.